What follows are 18 T cell receptor beta chains derived from one specimen sequenced in a study of cytomegalovirus exposure and HLA in healthy donors. Amplification used 60 Vbeta primers and 13 Jbeta primers. Sequencing used immunoSEQ multiplex PCR; TCRdb keeps in-frame clones, though not all of them. This table has about 180,000 clones, more than 60% appearing once. Sequencing input: PBMCs. These receptors originate from a woman aged 60-75 years in good health and CMV-seropositive.

There are a few counts of this clone. V is TRBV19 and J is TRBJ2-1; 9 bases match TRBD2. The trim removed 5 bases at V and 7 bases at J, leaving 6 bases unmatched. The CDR3 runs 14 residues. Per germline, CDR1 LNHDA and CDR2 SQIVND (reference sequence). The CDR3 DNA is TGTGCCAGTAGTTCTAGCGGGATAGTGAATGAGCAGTTCTTC. It translates to CASSSSGIVNEQFF.

This clone was seen a few times. The rearrangement joins TRBV5-6 to TRBJ1-1, with 8 bases aligning to TRBD1. Trimming removed 0 bases from V and 8 bases from J; junction bases left unmatched: 3. In germline, CDR1 is SGHDT, CDR2 YYEEEE. CDR3 size: 13 residues. The CDR3 nucleotides read TGTGCCAGCAGCTTGGGAACAGGGGGAGAAGCTTTCTTT. It translates to CASSLGTGGEAFF.

This clone was found a few times. V usage is TRBV5-1 and J usage is TRBJ2-2; possibly TRBD2 for D (5 bases). Germline V gene lookup returns CDR1 SGHRS and CDR2 YFSETQ. Trimming removed 2 bases from V and 6 bases from J, with 14 bases in between. This CDR3 is 15 amino acids long. CDR3 protein: CASSFRTQPPGELFF. The DNA for the CDR3 is TGCGCCAGCAGCTTCAGGACTCAACCCCCCGGGGAGCTGTTTTTT.

The chain recombines TRBV29-1 with TRBJ2-7; 13 nucleotides match TRBD2. CDR1 and CDR2 from the germline V gene are SQVTM and ANQGSEA. The J segment lost 6 bases and the V segment lost 5 bases, leaving 10 bases of the junction unmatched. The CDR3 totals 15 residues. CDR3 DNA: TGCAGCGTTACTGAGGGACTAGCGGGACAAAGCGAGCAGTACTTC. Protein product: CSVTEGLAGQSEQYF.

The V call is TRBV7-2, the J call TRBJ2-7; tentatively, D is TRBD1 (6 bases). The CDR3 runs 14 residues. Germline V CDR1 and CDR2: SGHTA, FQGNSA. The germline V and J ends were trimmed by 5 bases and 2 bases, with 13 bases remaining between them. Here the CDR3 DNA reads TGTGCCAGCAGCCGACAGACAGGTACCTACGAGCAGTACTTC. Translated: CASSRQTGTYEQYF.

The chain uses TRBV6-1 and TRBJ2-1, with 11 bases lining up with TRBD2. V was clipped by 5 bases and J by 10 bases; unmatched bases: 7. The CDR3 is 14 amino acids. Germline CDR1 is MNHNS and CDR2 is SASEGT. CDR3 amino acids: CASSSPGLAVEQFF. The CDR3 region has the DNA TGTGCCAGCAGTTCCCCGGGACTAGCGGTCGAGCAGTTCTTC.

V is TRBV5-1 and J is TRBJ2-3; maybe TRBD1 (6 bases). Per germline, CDR1 SGHRS and CDR2 YFSETQ. The V end was cut by 4 bases, the J end by 0 bases, with 18 bases between. This CDR3 contains 17 residues. CDR3 nucleotides: TGCGCCAGCAGCCACAGGGTACTAGGCGGGAGCACAGATACGCAGTATTTT. As protein: CASSHRVLGGSTDTQYF.

The chain joins TRBV10-3 to TRBJ2-5; 7 bases agree with TRBD2. The CDR3 is 13 amino acids. The germline gives CDR1 ENHRY, CDR2 SYGVKD. The junction had 3 bases not matched to a gene; V was cut back by 6 bases and J by 2 bases. For the CDR3, the DNA is TGTGCCATCAGGACTAGCCCACAAGAGACCCAGTACTTC. It codes for CAIRTSPQETQYF.

The V gene is TRBV5-6, the J gene TRBJ2-3, with 11 bases fitting TRBD2. The germline CDR1 and CDR2 sequences are SGHDT and YYEEEE. Trimming cost V 1 base and J 2 bases; bases outside gene matches: 3. This CDR3 has 16 residues. The CDR3 bases are TGTGCCAGCAGCTTGCTAGCGGGAGGACCCACAGATACGCAGTATTTT. This translates into CASSLLAGGPTDTQYF.

This clone is judged medium-sized. The CDR3 region is CASSQKSGIHYNEQFF. Here the CDR3 DNA reads TGTGCCAGCAGCCAAAAGAGCGGGATCCACTACAATGAGCAGTTCTTC. The rearrangement joins TRBV14 to TRBJ2-1; 7 bases map to TRBD2. Germline V gene sequence: CDR1 SGHDN, CDR2 FVKESK. CDR3 length: 16 residues. Germline trimming cut 2 bases from V and 3 bases from J; bases unmatched to any gene: 7.

The V call is TRBV7-3, the J call TRBJ2-1; 7 nucleotides align to TRBD2. The CDR3 is 14 amino acids. Germline lookup yields CDR1 SGHTA and CDR2 FQGTGA. Germline trimming cut 3 bases from V and 8 bases from J; bases unmatched to any gene: 7. CDR3 nucleotide sequence: TGTGCCAGCAGCTTTACTAGCGAGCACGATGAGCAGTTCTTC. This sequence encodes CASSFTSEHDEQFF.

The chain uses TRBV5-1 and TRBJ1-5; the D gene is possibly TRBD1 (5 bases). CDR3 length: 15 residues. The germline gives CDR1 SGHRS, CDR2 YFSETQ. The V gene lost 1 base and the J gene lost 3 bases, with 11 bases spanning the gap. The CDR3 here is CASSLRGADNQPQHF. As DNA, the CDR3 is TGCGCCAGCAGCTTGAGGGGCGCGGACAATCAGCCCCAGCATTTT.

The chain links TRBV7-9 to TRBJ2-1, with 7 bases lining up with TRBD2. This CDR3 comprises 14 residues. Germline V gene sequence: CDR1 SEHNR, CDR2 FQNEAQ (reference sequence). Losses at the gene ends were 0 bases for V and 8 bases for J; bases not matched to a gene: 4. CDR3 loop: CASSLAGGRDEQFF. Here the CDR3 DNA reads TGTGCCAGCAGCTTAGCCGGCGGGAGAGATGAGCAGTTCTTC.

This clone was seen once. This chain links TRBV7-3 with TRBJ1-2; weak D call: TRBD1 (5 bases). There are 13 residues in the CDR3. The V end lost 0 bases, the J end lost 8 bases, and 10 bases lay between the germline ends. Germline CDR1 reads SGHTA; CDR2 reads FQGTGA. As DNA, the CDR3 is TGTGCCAGCAGCTTAACGGGGGGTCGGGGCTACACCTTC. Translated: CASSLTGGRGYTF.

The chain combines TRBV2 with TRBJ1-5; 9 positions agree with TRBD1. CDR3 length: 13 residues. The germline V gene has CDR1 SNHLY and CDR2 FYNNEI. Trimming removed 8 bases from V and 6 bases from J; junction bases left unmatched: 5. The CDR3 is CASGTGRGQPQHF. The DNA of the CDR3 is TGTGCCAGCGGGACAGGGCGAGGTCAGCCCCAGCATTTT.

The V gene is TRBV7-2, the J gene TRBJ2-7; no firm D call. The CDR3 consists of 13 residues. Trimming removed 0 bases at V and 3 bases at J, with 6 bases between. Germline V gene data show CDR1 as SGHTA and CDR2 as FQGNSA. CDR3 in DNA: TGTGCCAGCAGCTTAGCGGGCAGCTACGAGCAGTACTTC. It translates to CASSLAGSYEQYF.

The rearrangement joins TRBV6-5 to TRBJ1-1; tentatively, D is TRBD1 (5 bases). Looked up from germline, CDR1 is MNHEY and CDR2 is SVGAGI. This CDR3 is 15 amino acids long. V gave up 4 bases and J gave up 0 bases, with 12 bases separating them. The CDR3 DNA is TGTGCCAGCAGTTCCCCCTCAGGGATGAACACTGAAGCTTTCTTT. Translating it yields CASSSPSGMNTEAFF.

There are a few counts of this clone. V is TRBV7-2 and J is TRBJ2-3, with TRBD2 matching 10 bases. Germline V lookup: CDR1 SGHTA, CDR2 FQGNSA. The J segment lost 3 bases and the V segment lost 5 bases, leaving 8 bases of the junction unmatched. This CDR3 has 16 residues. The CDR3 DNA follows: TGTGCCAGCAGCGGTCCCGGACTAGCGGTTACAGATACGCAGTATTTT. It codes for CASSGPGLAVTDTQYF.